This is a list of T cell receptor beta chains from one sample in a study of shared clonotypes between healthy human individuals. Produced via immunoSEQ multiplex PCR; TCRdb's table is partial and in-frame only. The table shows roughly 660,000 clones, with around 91% occurring only once. The sample consisted of memory CD8+ T cells from PBMCs. The receptors originated from a man younger than 30 in good health. Some clones in this sample may be carry-over from other donors' samples. The CDR3 runs from the conserved cysteine through the conserved F or W. The order of the fields is V gene, D gene, CDR3 protein. D genes are given only for firm matches.

V gene: TRBV7-9
D gene: NA
CDR3 protein: CASSLSVGLVSEAFF

V gene: TRBV6-5
D gene: NA
CDR3 protein: CASRSGVQYF

V gene: TRBV7-3
D gene: TRBD1
CDR3 protein: CASSLDRGRRNEQFF

V gene: TRBV28
D gene: NA
CDR3 protein: CASSSGLASSLEQYF

V gene: TRBV6-4
D gene: NA
CDR3 protein: CASSPHREPSGELFF

V gene: TRBV27
D gene: NA
CDR3 protein: CASSTHSGAYEQYF

V gene: TRBV5-1
D gene: NA
CDR3 protein: CASSGGVTGIPGPEAFF

V gene: TRBV5-6
D gene: TRBD2
CDR3 protein: CASTSGAYEQYF

V gene: TRBV9
D gene: TRBD2
CDR3 protein: CASSEKLAGGVNEQFF

V gene: TRBV5-1
D gene: NA
CDR3 protein: CASSLVTVYQETQYF

V gene: TRBV7-9
D gene: TRBD1
CDR3 protein: CASSFGQGSYGYTF

V gene: TRBV11-2
D gene: NA
CDR3 protein: CASRSGPYEQYF

V gene: TRBV6-1
D gene: TRBD2
CDR3 protein: CASSEGGLGYEQYF

V gene: TRBV7-3
D gene: NA
CDR3 protein: CASSPTGPGELFF

V gene: TRBV9
D gene: NA
CDR3 protein: CASSVGGSNQPQHF

V gene: TRBV5-1
D gene: NA
CDR3 protein: CASSEANTEAFF

V gene: TRBV7-9
D gene: NA
CDR3 protein: CASSPPEANYGYTF

V gene: TRBV19
D gene: NA
CDR3 protein: CASSVRGPAYNEQFF

V gene: TRBV19
D gene: NA
CDR3 protein: CASSMRRRGSYEQYF

V gene: TRBV16
D gene: TRBD1
CDR3 protein: CASSLGQGVTEAFF

V gene: TRBV5-3
D gene: TRBD2
CDR3 protein: CARSYRPGLAEHNEQFF

V gene: TRBV28
D gene: NA
CDR3 protein: CASCRLYEQYF

V gene: TRBV28
D gene: NA
CDR3 protein: CASPSGEGVNTEAFF

V gene: TRBV28
D gene: NA
CDR3 protein: CASSLWGPETQYF

V gene: TRBV9
D gene: TRBD1
CDR3 protein: CASSGGQGNTGELFF

V gene: TRBV6-8
D gene: NA
CDR3 protein: CASSYSSHEQYF

V gene: TRBV5-1
D gene: TRBD1
CDR3 protein: CASSLDWDSSYEQYF

V gene: TRBV27
D gene: NA
CDR3 protein: CASAQRYNEQFF

V gene: TRBV27
D gene: TRBD2
CDR3 protein: CASSFITSSGIHEQFF

V gene: TRBV9
D gene: TRBD2
CDR3 protein: CASSPWGRASDEQYF

V gene: TRBV4-3
D gene: NA
CDR3 protein: CASSQDRSLGGDGYTF

V gene: TRBV7-2
D gene: TRBD1
CDR3 protein: CASSLRQGTPSTDTQYF

V gene: TRBV30
D gene: NA
CDR3 protein: CAWSPRERTEAFF

V gene: TRBV5-1
D gene: TRBD1
CDR3 protein: CASSPDRSYNEQFF

V gene: TRBV16
D gene: NA
CDR3 protein: CASSQDRTAEQYF

V gene: TRBV4-3
D gene: NA
CDR3 protein: CASSPAWENSPLHF

V gene: TRBV6-1
D gene: NA
CDR3 protein: CASSGFPDYEQYF

V gene: TRBV9
D gene: TRBD2
CDR3 protein: CASSAEVAGAPETQYF

V gene: TRBV28
D gene: NA
CDR3 protein: CASSFYGSHNEQFF

V gene: TRBV28
D gene: NA
CDR3 protein: CASSYVNRANYGYTF

V gene: TRBV27
D gene: NA
CDR3 protein: CASTAGGLNIQYF

V gene: TRBV5-8
D gene: NA
CDR3 protein: CASSWGQSNQPQHF

V gene: TRBV25-1
D gene: NA
CDR3 protein: CASSVDYYEQYF

V gene: TRBV6-5
D gene: NA
CDR3 protein: CASSTDRSMNTEAFF

V gene: TRBV18
D gene: NA
CDR3 protein: CASSQQGMESNQPQHF

V gene: TRBV5-8
D gene: TRBD1
CDR3 protein: CASSFRDRVATEAFF

V gene: TRBV15
D gene: NA
CDR3 protein: CATSREWATGYEQYF